This T cell receptor (beta chain) was profiled in a study of T-cell memory formation after mild COVID-19. Findings of the study overall: Contracting clones localized mainly to CM and EM when CD4+ and mainly to EMRA when CD8+. Cross-reactive memory appears to have joined, as suggested by some responding clones showing up in pre-infection memory.

The CDR3 extends over 15 amino acids. V was clipped by 2 bases and J by 1 base, with 6 bases between them. The V gene's germline CDR1 is MNHEY and CDR2 SMNVEV (reference sequence). Constant-segment primers served in 5'RACE that generated TCR alpha and TCR beta cDNA libraries bearing sample barcodes and UMIs. TCRdb reprocessed the 5' RACE reads with MiXCR, giving one entry per CDR3 protein. The sample lists tens of thousands of distinct CDR3 sequences; around 12% were seen once. Notes on this clonotype: Its cognate antigen is unknown.

The rearrangement links TRBV27 to TRBJ2-6, with D hard to call. The sample consisted of PBMCs or a T cell subset sorted from them (not recorded which). This receptor was taken from a man in his late teens or twenties who had mild COVID-19 (a few samples of this study predate the infection). Cell type and time point are not known. CDR3 amino acids: CASSLRFSGANVLTF. CDR3 DNA sequence: TGTGCCAGCAGTTTAAGGTTTTCTGGGGCCAACGTCCTGACTTTC.